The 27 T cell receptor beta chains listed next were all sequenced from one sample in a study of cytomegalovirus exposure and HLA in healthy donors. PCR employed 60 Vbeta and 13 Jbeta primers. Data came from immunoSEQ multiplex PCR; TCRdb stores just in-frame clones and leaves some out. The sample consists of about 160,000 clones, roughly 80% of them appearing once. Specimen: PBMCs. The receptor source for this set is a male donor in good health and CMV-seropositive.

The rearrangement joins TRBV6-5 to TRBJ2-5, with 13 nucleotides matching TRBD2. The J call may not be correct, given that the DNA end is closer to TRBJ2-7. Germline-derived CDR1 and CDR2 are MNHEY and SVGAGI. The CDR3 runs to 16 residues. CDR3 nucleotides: TGTGCCAGCAGTTACTCTATGGGACTAGCGGGGCGCGAGCAGTACTTC. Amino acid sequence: CASSYSMGLAGREQYF.

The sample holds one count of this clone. The DNA for the CDR3 is TGTGCCAGCAGAAAAGATCCGGGGGGATATACTGAAGCTTTCTTT. Encoded protein: CASRKDPGGYTEAFF. This chain joins TRBV5-4 and TRBJ1-1, with a tentative D call TRBD1 (5 bases). V was pared by 5 bases and J by 5 bases, with 19 bases between. This CDR3 spans 15 amino acids. Per germline, CDR1 SGHNT and CDR2 YYREEE (reference sequence). Together with reference TRBV5-4 and TRBJ1-1, the CDR3 gives the full variable domain: ETGVTQSPTHLIKTRGQQVTLRCSSQSGHNTVSWYQQALGQGPQFIFQYYREEENGRGNFPPRFSGLQFPNYSSELNVNALELDDSALYLCASRKDPGGYTEAFFGQGTRLTVV.

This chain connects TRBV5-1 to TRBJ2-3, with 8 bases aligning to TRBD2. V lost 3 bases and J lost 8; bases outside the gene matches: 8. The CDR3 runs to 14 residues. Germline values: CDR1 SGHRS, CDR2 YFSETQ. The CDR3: CASSSPGLEGTQYF. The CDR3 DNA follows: TGCGCCAGCAGCTCCCCGGGACTAGAGGGTACGCAGTATTTT. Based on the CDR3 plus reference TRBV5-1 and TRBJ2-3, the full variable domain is KAGVTQTPRYLIKTRGQQVTLSCSPISGHRSVSWYQQTPGQGLQFLFEYFSETQRNKGNFPGRFSGRQFSNSRSEMNVSTLELGDSALYLCASSSPGLEGTQYFGPGTRLTVL.

The CDR3 region is CASSLGGQGFGQYF. Written as DNA, the CDR3 is TGTGCCAGCAGCTTAGGGGGACAGGGATTCGGGCAGTACTTC. The chain couples TRBV7-9 to TRBJ2-7, with 9 positions matching TRBD1. Trimming took 1 base from V and 9 from J; bases not matched to a gene: 7. Germline V lookup: CDR1 SEHNR, CDR2 FQNEAQ (reference sequence). This CDR3 region has 14 residues.

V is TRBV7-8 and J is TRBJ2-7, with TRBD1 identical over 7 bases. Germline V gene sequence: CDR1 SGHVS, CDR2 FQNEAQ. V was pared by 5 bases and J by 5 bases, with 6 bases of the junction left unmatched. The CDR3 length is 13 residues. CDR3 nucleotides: TGTGCCAGCAGCCGACAGGGCGGCGACGAGCAGTACTTC. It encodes CASSRQGGDEQYF.

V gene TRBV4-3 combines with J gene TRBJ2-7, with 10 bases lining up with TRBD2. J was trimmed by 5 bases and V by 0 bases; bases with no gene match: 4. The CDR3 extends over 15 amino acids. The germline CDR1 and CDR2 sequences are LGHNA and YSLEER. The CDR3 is CASSQDLAGVNEQYF. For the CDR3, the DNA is TGCGCCAGCAGCCAAGACCTAGCGGGAGTCAACGAGCAGTACTTC.

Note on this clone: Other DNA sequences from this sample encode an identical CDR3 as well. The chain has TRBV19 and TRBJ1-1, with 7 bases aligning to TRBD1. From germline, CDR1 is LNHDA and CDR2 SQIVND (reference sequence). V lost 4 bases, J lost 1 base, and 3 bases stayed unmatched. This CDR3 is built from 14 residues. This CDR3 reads CASSTDRANTEAFF. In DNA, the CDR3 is TGTGCCAGTAGTACTGACAGGGCGAACACTGAAGCTTTCTTT.

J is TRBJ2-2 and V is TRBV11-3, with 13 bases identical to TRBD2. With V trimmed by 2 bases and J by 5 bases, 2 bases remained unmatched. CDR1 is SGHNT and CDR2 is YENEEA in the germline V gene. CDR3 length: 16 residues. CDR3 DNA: TGTGCCAGCAGCTTAACGACTAGCGGGAGGACCGGGGAGCTGTTTTTT. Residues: CASSLTTSGRTGELFF.

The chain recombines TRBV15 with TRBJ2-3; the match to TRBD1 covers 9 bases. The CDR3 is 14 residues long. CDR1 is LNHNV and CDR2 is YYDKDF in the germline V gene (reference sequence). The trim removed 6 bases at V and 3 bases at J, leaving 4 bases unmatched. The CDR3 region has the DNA TGTGCCACCAGGACTGGACAGGGGACAGATACGCAGTATTTT. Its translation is CATRTGQGTDTQYF.

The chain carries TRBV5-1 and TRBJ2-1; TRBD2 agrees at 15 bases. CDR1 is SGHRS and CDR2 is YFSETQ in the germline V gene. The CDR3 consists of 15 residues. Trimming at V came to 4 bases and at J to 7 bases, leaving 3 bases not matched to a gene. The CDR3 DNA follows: TGCGCCAGCAGCGGGACTAGCGGGAGGTCGAATGAGCAGTTCTTC. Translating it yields CASSGTSGRSNEQFF.

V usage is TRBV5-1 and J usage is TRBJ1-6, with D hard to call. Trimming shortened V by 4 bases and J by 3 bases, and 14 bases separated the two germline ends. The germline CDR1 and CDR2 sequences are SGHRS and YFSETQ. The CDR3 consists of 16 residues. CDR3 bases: TGCGCCAGCAGCGATAAATCGCGGGGCTATAATTCACCCCTCCACTTT. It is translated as CASSDKSRGYNSPLHF.

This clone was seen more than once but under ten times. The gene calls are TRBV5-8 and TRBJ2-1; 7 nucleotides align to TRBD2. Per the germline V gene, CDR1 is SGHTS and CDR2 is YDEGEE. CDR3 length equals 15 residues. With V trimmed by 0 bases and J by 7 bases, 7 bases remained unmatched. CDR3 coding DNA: TGTGCCAGCAGCTTGGCGGGGAGGGCCGATAATGAGCAGTTCTTC. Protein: CASSLAGRADNEQFF. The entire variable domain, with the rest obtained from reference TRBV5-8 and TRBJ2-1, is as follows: EAGVTQSPTHLIKTRGQQATLRCSPISGHTSVYWYQQALGLGLQFLLWYDEGEERNRGNFPPRFSGRQFPNYSSELNVNALELEDSALYLCASSLAGRADNEQFFGPGTRLTVL.

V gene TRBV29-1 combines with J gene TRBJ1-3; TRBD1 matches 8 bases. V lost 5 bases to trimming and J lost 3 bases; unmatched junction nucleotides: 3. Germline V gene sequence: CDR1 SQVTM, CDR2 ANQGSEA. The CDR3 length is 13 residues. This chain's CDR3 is CSVQGAYGNTIYF. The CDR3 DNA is TGCAGCGTTCAGGGGGCGTATGGAAACACCATATATTTT.

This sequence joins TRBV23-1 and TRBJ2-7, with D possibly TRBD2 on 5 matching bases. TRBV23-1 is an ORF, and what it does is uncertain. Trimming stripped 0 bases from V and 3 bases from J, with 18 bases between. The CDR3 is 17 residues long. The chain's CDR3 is CASSQSVASGDYYEQYF. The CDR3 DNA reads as TGCGCCAGCAGTCAATCAGTGGCTAGTGGCGACTACTACGAGCAGTACTTC.

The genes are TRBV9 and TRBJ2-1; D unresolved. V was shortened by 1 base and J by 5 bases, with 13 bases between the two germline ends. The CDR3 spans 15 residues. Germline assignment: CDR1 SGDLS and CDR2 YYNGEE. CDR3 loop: CASSVLSTRDNEQFF. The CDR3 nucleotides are TGTGCCAGCAGCGTACTCTCAACCCGGGACAATGAGCAGTTCTTC.

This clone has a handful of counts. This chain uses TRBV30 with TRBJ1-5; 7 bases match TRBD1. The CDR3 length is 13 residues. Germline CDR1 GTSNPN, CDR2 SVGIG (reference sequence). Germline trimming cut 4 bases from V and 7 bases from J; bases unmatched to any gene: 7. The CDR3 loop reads CAWTDREGQPQHF. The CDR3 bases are TGTGCCTGGACCGACAGGGAAGGCCAGCCCCAGCATTTT.

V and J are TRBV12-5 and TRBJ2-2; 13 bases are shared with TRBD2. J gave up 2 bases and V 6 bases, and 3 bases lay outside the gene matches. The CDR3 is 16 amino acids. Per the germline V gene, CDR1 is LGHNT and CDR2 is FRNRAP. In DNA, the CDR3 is TGTGCTAGTGGAAAGGGACTAGCGGGAAACACCGGGGAGCTGTTTTTT. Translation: CASGKGLAGNTGELFF. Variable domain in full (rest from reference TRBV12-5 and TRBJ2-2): DARVTQTPRHKVTEMGQEVTMRCQPILGHNTVFWYRQTMMQGLELLAYFRNRAPLDDSGMPKDRFSAEMPDATLATLKIQPSEPRDSAVYFCASGKGLAGNTGELFFGEGSRLTVL.

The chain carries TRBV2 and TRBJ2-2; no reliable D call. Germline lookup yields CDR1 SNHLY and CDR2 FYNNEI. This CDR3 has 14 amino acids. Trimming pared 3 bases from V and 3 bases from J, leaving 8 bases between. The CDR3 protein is CASSENEHTGELFF. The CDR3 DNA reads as TGTGCCAGCAGTGAGAATGAGCACACCGGGGAGCTGTTTTTT.

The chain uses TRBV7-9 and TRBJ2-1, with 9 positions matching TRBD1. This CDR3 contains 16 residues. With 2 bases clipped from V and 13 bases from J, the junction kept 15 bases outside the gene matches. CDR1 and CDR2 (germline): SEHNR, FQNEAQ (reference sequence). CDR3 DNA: TGTGCCAGCAGCTTAAAGACCCCTTGGACAGGGGTCACCCAGTTCTTC. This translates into CASSLKTPWTGVTQFF.

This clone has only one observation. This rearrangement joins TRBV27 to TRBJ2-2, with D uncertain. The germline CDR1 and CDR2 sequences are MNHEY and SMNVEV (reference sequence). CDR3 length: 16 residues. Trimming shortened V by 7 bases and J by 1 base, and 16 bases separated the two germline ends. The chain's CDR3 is CASTLVARLNTGELFF. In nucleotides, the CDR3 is TGTGCCAGCACCCTAGTGGCAAGGTTGAACACCGGGGAGCTGTTTTTT.

The CDR3 is CASSLAAGGTIYF. DNA of the CDR3: TGTGCCAGCAGCTTAGCCGCCGGTGGCACCATATATTTT. The chain employs TRBV7-9 and TRBJ1-3; D call uncertain. V lost 0 bases and J lost 9, with 9 bases in between. The CDR3 consists of 13 residues. From germline, CDR1 is SEHNR and CDR2 FQNEAQ (reference sequence). The full variable domain, rest sourced from reference TRBV7-9 and TRBJ1-3, is DTGVSQNPRHKITKRGQNVTFRCDPISEHNRLYWYRQTLGQGPEFLTYFQNEAQLEKSRLLSDRFSAERPKGSFSTLEIQRTEQGDSAMYLCASSLAAGGTIYFGEGSWLTVV.

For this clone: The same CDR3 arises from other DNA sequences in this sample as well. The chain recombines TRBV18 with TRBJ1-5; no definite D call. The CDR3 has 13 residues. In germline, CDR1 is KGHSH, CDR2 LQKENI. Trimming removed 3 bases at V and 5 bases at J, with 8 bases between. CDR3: CASSPGRDQPQHF. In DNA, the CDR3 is TGTGCCAGCTCACCGGGGAGGGATCAGCCCCAGCATTTT. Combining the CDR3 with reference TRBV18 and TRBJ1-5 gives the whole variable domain NAGVMQNPRHLVRRRGQEARLRCSPMKGHSHVYWYRQLPEEGLKFMVYLQKENIIDESGMPKERFSAEFPKEGPSILRIQQVVRGDSAAYFCASSPGRDQPQHFGDGTRLSIL.

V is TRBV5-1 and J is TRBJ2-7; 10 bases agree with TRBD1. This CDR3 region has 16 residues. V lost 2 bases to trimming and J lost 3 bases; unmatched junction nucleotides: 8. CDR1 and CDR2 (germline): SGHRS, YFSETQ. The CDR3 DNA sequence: TGCGCCAGCAGCTTTGGGGACAGGGGATCGAACTACGAGCAGTACTTC. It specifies CASSFGDRGSNYEQYF. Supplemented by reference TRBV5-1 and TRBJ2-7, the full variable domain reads KAGVTQTPRYLIKTRGQQVTLSCSPISGHRSVSWYQQTPGQGLQFLFEYFSETQRNKGNFPGRFSGRQFSNSRSEMNVSTLELGDSALYLCASSFGDRGSNYEQYFGPGTRLTVT.

CDR3 in DNA: TGTGCCAGCAGCCCGCCCATACGGGTTGGGGAGACCCAGTACTTC. This translates into CASSPPIRVGETQYF. V gene TRBV7-9 combines with J gene TRBJ2-5; unclear D gene. The ends were cut back, 5 bases at V and 5 bases at J, with 18 bases in the middle. The length of the CDR3 is 15 residues. Germline values: CDR1 SEHNR, CDR2 FQNEAQ (reference sequence).

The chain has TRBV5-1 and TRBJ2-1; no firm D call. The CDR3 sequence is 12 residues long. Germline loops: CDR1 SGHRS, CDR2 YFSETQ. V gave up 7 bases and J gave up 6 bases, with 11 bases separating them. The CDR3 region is CASRYSLNEQFF. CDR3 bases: TGCGCCAGCCGTTACAGCCTCAATGAGCAGTTCTTC.

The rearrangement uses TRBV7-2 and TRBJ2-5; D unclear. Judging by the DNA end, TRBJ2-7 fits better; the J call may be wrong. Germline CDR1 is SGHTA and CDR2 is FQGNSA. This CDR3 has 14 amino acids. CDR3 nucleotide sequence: TGTGCCAGCAGCTTAGGGTTCTCCGATAACGAGCAGTACTTC. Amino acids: CASSLGFSDNEQYF.

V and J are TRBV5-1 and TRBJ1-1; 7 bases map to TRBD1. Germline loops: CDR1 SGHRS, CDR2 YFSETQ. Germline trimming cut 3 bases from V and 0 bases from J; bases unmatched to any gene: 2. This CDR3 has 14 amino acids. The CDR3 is CASSSGQLNTEAFF. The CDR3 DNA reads TGCGCCAGCAGCTCGGGACAGTTGAACACTGAAGCTTTCTTT.